This TCR beta chain was recovered during a study of shared clonotypes between healthy human individuals. Remarks on this clone: No antigen is known for it. The same CDR3 can be traced to other DNA sequences in this sample.

An approximately 200 ng quantity of DNA, roughly 29,000 T cell genomes, went into the sorted-subset replicate PCRs. Method: immunoSEQ multiplex PCR; TCRdb's copy keeps in-frame clones and lacks some. The data contain about a million clones, approximately 76% of them singletons. The study, taken as a whole, reports: Richness estimates generally favored naive over memory subsets. The study's rarefaction showed incomplete sorted-subset sequencing despite large depth.

Germline V lookup: CDR1 SNHLY, CDR2 FYNNEI. This CDR3 contains 14 residues. V was clipped by 1 base and J by 3 bases; unmatched bases: 2. The sequence was collected from a man aged 18 to 30 in good health. The chain couples TRBV2 to TRBJ2-7; 8 nucleotides line up with TRBD1. Source material: memory CD4+ T cells sorted from blood. As to subset: CD45RA-negative fraction. The CDR3 DNA reads as TGTGCCAGCAGTGAAGGGACAGGGATCTACGAGCAGTACTTC. Translating it yields CASSEGTGIYEQYF. Filled out from reference TRBV2 and TRBJ2-7, the complete variable domain reads EPEVTQTPSHQVTQMGQEVILRCVPISNHLYFYWYRQILGQKVEFLVSFYNNEISEKSEIFDDQFSVERPDGSNFTLKIRSTKLEDSAMYFCASSEGTGIYEQYFGPGTRLTVT.